One sample yielded the 3 T cell receptor beta chains listed below, sequenced in a study of T cell responses to AZD1222 COVID-19 vaccine. The table came from immunoSEQ multiplex PCR; TCRdb's copy has only in-frame clones and leaves some out. The sample records about 190,000 clones, approximately 90% being singletons. This material consisted of peripheral blood, taken on day 0 of AZD1222 vaccination. The receptor source for this set is an adult in good health.

The chain is built from TRBV6-5 and TRBJ1-2, with 7 positions matching TRBD1. J lost 1 base, V lost 6 bases, and 8 bases had no gene match. The germline V gene has CDR1 MNHEY and CDR2 SVGAGI. The CDR3 extends over 15 amino acids. The CDR3 sequence is CASRVGQDYNYGYTF. The CDR3 DNA reads TGTGCCAGCAGAGTCGGACAGGATTATAACTATGGCTACACCTTC.

This sequence joins TRBV18 and TRBJ1-5; D unresolved. The germline V gene encodes CDR1 KGHSH and CDR2 LQKENI. The CDR3 has 14 amino acids. V shed 3 bases and J shed 0 bases, with 6 bases lying between them. CDR3 loop: CASSPLNSNQPQHF. CDR3 in DNA: TGTGCCAGCTCACCTTTAAATAGCAATCAGCCCCAGCATTTT.

The V gene is TRBV6-1, the J gene TRBJ1-1, with no clear D. The ends were cut back, 2 bases at V and 5 bases at J, with 6 bases in the middle. Germline V CDR1 and CDR2: MNHNS, SASEGT. The CDR3 contains 12 residues. The CDR3 sequence: CASSERVTEAFF. DNA of the CDR3: TGTGCCAGCAGTGAAAGGGTGACTGAAGCTTTCTTT.